This T cell receptor beta chain appears in the sequencing data of a study of CD4 and CD8 cells across lung adenocarcinoma regions (dated by TCRdb to 2017 to 2018). In the study overall: To look at intratumor heterogeneity in the T cell receptor repertoire, the study compared tumor centers against tumor margins.

Donors were patients with localized lung adenocarcinoma, a subtype of non-small cell lung cancer. The samples were taken from the centers of localized lung adenocarcinomas. For TCR repertoire analysis, CD8+ T cells from tumor tissue were profiled apart from CD4+ T cells. On this clonotype: Its specific antigen is unknown. No base quality values were provided; no much bigger clone lies one nucleotide off.

Receptor amplification or capture employed PCR. The sequencing machine was a HiSeq X Ten. TCRdb handled the public reads itself, with Q25 trimming in fastp and clone calling in MiXCR, and kept productive beta chains. Every distinct CDR3 protein forms one entry, paired with its most common genes and DNA. For this sample the table gives around 15,000 distinct CDR3 sequences, of which under 70% were detected only once. The ten biggest clones cover around a third of the sample. The CDR3 contains 18 residues, cysteine and phenylalanine counted. Only the CDR3 region is kept as DNA, spanning 54 bases read in frame from base 1. V lost 4 bases and J lost 12 bases, and the count of bases not matched to a germline gene is 23. Per the germline V gene, MGHRA is the CDR1 and YSYEKL is the CDR2.

The rearrangement joined TRBV4-1 to TRBJ2-4; the central 8 bases match TRBD2. Sample: CD8+ T cells from the center of a lung tumor. In the paper's terms, the cell subset or site label means: tumor center region. This TCR derives from a female donor with lung adenocarcinoma. The CD4 and CD8 labels of this study may be unreliable. The CDR3 sequence is CASSRAVGGGGGKDTQYF. The nucleotide sequence is given as TGCGCCAGCAGCCGAGCAGTCGGGGGGGGGGGAGGCAAAGATACTCAGTACTTC.